These T cell receptor beta chains were read from a single sample in a study of early T cells in non-severe SARS-CoV-2 infection. TCRdb analysed the 5' RACE reads with MiXCR anew, one entry per CDR3 protein. The table shows about 130,000 distinct CDR3 sequences, with about 15% occurring only once. Sequencing was performed on whole blood. These receptors all stem from an adult who was a healthcare worker with PCR-confirmed SARS-CoV-2 infection or an uninfected control (not recorded which). Each CDR3 is given with its conserved first and last residue. D genes are given only for firm matches. Clone size is given for some rows only: seen once, a few or many times, or a class if the clone is expanded.

J gene	V gene	D gene	clone size	CDR3 protein	CDR3 DNA
TRBJ2-3	TRBV11-3	-	-	CASSLAGLDTQYF	TGTGCCAGCAGCTTAGCGGGGCTCGATACGCAGTATTTT
TRBJ2-2	TRBV6-5	TRBD2	-	CASSYTSGGTRNTGELFF	TGTGCCAGCAGTTACACTAGCGGGGGTACTCGAAACACCGGGGAGCTGTTTTTT
TRBJ2-7	TRBV12-3/TRBV12-4	-	few	CASSPNLGAGSSYEQYF	TGTGCCAGCAGTCCCAACCTAGGGGCCGGTAGCTCCTACGAGCAGTACTTC
TRBJ1-2	TRBV3-1	TRBD1	-	CASSLQGRDRASGYTF	TGTGCCAGCAGCCTCCAAGGCCGGGACAGGGCTTCTGGCTACACCTTC
TRBJ2-2	TRBV5-4	-	-	CASSLKAMNTGELFF	TGTGCCAGCAGCTTAAAAGCCATGAACACCGGGGAGCTGTTTTTT
TRBJ1-5	TRBV28	TRBD1	-	CASRQDRENQPQHF	TGTGCCAGCAGGCAGGACAGGGAAAATCAGCCCCAGCATTTT
TRBJ2-3	TRBV12-5	-	-	CASLSQITDTQYF	TGTGCTAGTCTCTCTCAGATCACAGATACGCAGTATTTT
TRBJ2-7	TRBV3-1	-	few	CASSQDTGPYEQYF	TGTGCCAGCAGCCAAGATACCGGGCCCTACGAGCAGTACTTC
TRBJ1-2	TRBV29-1	-	few	CSGATLDGYTF	TGCAGCGGGGCCACCTTAGATGGCTACACCTTC
TRBJ2-7	TRBV2	TRBD1	few	CASSGGQRPYEQYF	TGTGCCAGCAGTGGGGGACAGCGACCCTACGAGCAGTACTTC
TRBJ2-3	TRBV6-2/TRBV6-3	-	-	CATRLSASDTQYF	TGTGCCACACGATTGTCCGCTTCAGATACGCAGTATTTT
TRBJ2-3	TRBV12-3/TRBV12-4	TRBD2	few	CASSLGLWGGSSDTQYF	TGTGCCAGCAGTTTAGGGCTTTGGGGGGGGTCCTCAGATACGCAGTATTTT
TRBJ1-4	TRBV19	-	-	CTSSIFQGNEKLFF	TGTACCAGTAGTATATTTCAAGGAAATGAAAAACTGTTTTTT
TRBJ2-1	TRBV3-1	TRBD1	few	CASSQILFRGQGGYEQFF	TGTGCCAGCAGCCAAATCTTATTTCGAGGACAGGGGGGGTACGAGCAGTTCTTC
TRBJ2-1	TRBV6-1	-	-	CASSEPTLGGLF	TGTGCCAGCAGCGAACCTACCCTGGGCGGGCTCTTC
TRBJ2-1	TRBV3-1	-	-	CASSFTSTGEQFF	TGTGCCAGCAGCTTCACTAGTACGGGTGAGCAGTTCTTC
TRBJ2-1	TRBV5-1	-	-	CASSLAVDRIYNEQFF	TGCGCCAGCAGCTTGGCCGTAGATAGGATATACAATGAGCAGTTCTTC
TRBJ1-2	TRBV29-1	-	-	CSVEEGGRDYGYTF	TGCAGCGTTGAAGAAGGGGGGCGTGACTATGGCTACACCTTC
TRBJ2-7	TRBV28	TRBD1	many	CASSPGQGEQYF	TGTGCCAGCAGCCCTGGACAGGGCGAGCAGTACTTC
TRBJ1-5	TRBV5-5	-	-	CASSFGQYSNQPQHF	TGTGCCAGCAGCTTTGGACAGTATAGCAATCAGCCCCAGCATTTT
TRBJ2-2	TRBV6-4	-	many	CASSEVNTGELFF	TGTGCCAGCAGTGAGGTGAACACCGGGGAGCTGTTTTTT
TRBJ2-5	TRBV12-5	-	-	CASGLVRNRQPGTQYF	TGTGCTAGTGGTTTGGTACGAAACCGCCAGCCGGGGACCCAGTACTTC
TRBJ1-6	TRBV3-1	-	-	CASGGTYSPLHF	TGTGCCAGCGGGGGGACATATTCACCCCTCCACTTT
TRBJ2-1	TRBV30	-	-	CAWTPGNEQFF	TGTGCCTGGACCCCAGGAAATGAGCAGTTCTTC
TRBJ1-1	TRBV14	-	many	CASSHGKFAEAFF	TGTGCCAGCAGCCACGGGAAATTTGCTGAAGCTTTCTTT
TRBJ1-5	TRBV2	-	few	CASSEEGYQPQHF	TGTGCCAGCAGTGAAGAGGGATATCAGCCCCAGCATTTT
TRBJ2-2	TRBV12-3/TRBV12-4	-	many	CASSRSTGELFF	TGTGCCAGCAGTCGGAGCACCGGGGAGCTGTTTTTT
TRBJ1-5	TRBV12-3/TRBV12-4	TRBD1	-	CASSSAGGTGYEHF	TGTGCCAGCAGTTCCGCAGGCGGGACAGGGTATGAGCATTTT
TRBJ2-3	TRBV10-3	-	many	CAIRDSTDTQYF	TGTGCCATCAGGGACAGCACAGATACGCAGTATTTT